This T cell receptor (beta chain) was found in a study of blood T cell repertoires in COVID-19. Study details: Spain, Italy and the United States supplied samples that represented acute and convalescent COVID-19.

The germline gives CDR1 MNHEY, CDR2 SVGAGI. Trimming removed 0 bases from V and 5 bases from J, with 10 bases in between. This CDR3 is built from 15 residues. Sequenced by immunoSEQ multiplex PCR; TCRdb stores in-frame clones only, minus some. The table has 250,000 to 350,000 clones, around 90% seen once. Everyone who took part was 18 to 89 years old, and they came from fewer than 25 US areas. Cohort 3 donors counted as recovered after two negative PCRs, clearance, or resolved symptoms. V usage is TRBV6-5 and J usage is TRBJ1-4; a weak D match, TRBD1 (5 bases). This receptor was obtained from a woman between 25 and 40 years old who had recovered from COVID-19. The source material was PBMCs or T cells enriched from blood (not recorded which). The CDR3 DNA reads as TGTGCCAGCAGTTACTCAGGAGGGGTGAATGAAAAACTGTTTTTT. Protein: CASSYSGGVNEKLFF.